This T cell receptor (beta chain) is drawn from a study of cytomegalovirus exposure and HLA in healthy donors. A multiplex PCR was run with 60 Vbeta primers and 13 Jbeta primers. Assay used: immunoSEQ multiplex PCR; TCRdb lists only in-frame clones, some missing. The sample contains about 120,000 clones, around 68% of which appear only once. Findings of the study overall: In vitro confirmation showed three CMV-associated chains to be CMV antigen specific. Some TCR beta chains (164 of them) were listed as cytomegalovirus-associated. In a later analysis, HLA-associated beta chains showed higher expansion and lower generation probabilities than comparable chains.

CDR3 length equals 17 residues. V was pared by 4 bases and J by 6 bases, with 14 bases of the junction left unmatched. The V gene's germline CDR1 is SGHRS and CDR2 YFSETQ. Details on this clone: Its target is not known.

The source material was PBMCs. V is TRBV5-1 and J is TRBJ1-4; TRBD1 aligns across 8 bases. This receptor was identified in a woman aged 50 to 65 in good health and CMV-seropositive. CDR3 coding DNA: TGCGCCAGCAGCCCAGGGCAATTTACAGGGGGGGATGAAAAACTGTTTTTT. This encodes CASSPGQFTGGDEKLFF.